A single sample gave rise to the 19 T cell receptor beta chains below, sequenced in a study of T cell responses to AZD1222 COVID-19 vaccine. Generated by immunoSEQ multiplex PCR, the TCRdb table keeps only in-frame clones and is missing some. Here the sample spans 200,000 to 250,000 clones, about 95% being singletons. Source: peripheral blood, taken 28 days after the second dose of the MenACWY control vaccine. All receptors derive from an adult who received the MenACWY meningococcal vaccine as a control.

The chain is built from TRBV7-2 and TRBJ2-7; 11 positions match TRBD1. Germline V lookup: CDR1 SGHTA, CDR2 FQGNSA. The CDR3 runs to 14 residues. The J segment lost 5 bases and the V segment lost 9 bases, leaving 9 bases of the junction unmatched. In DNA form, the CDR3 reads TGTGCCAGTAGGGGCTGGGACAGGGGGGACGAGCAGTACTTC. Translated: CASRGWDRGDEQYF.

The chain employs TRBV6-2 or TRBV6-3 and TRBJ2-7; the D gene is possibly TRBD1 (6 bases). V shed 0 bases and J shed 0 bases, with 27 bases lying between them. The CDR3 sequence is 21 residues long. Germline CDR1 MNHEY, CDR2 SVGEGT. The CDR3 DNA is TGTGCCAGCAGTTACTCGAGCTACGGGACAAGATCTCGTACTTTCTCCTACGAGCAGTACTTC. Residues: CASSYSSYGTRSRTFSYEQYF.

The genes are TRBV10-3 and TRBJ2-7, with 14 bases identical to TRBD2. With V trimmed by 4 bases and J by 2 bases, 4 bases remained unmatched. Per germline, CDR1 ENHRY and CDR2 SYGVKD. CDR3 length equals 16 residues. CDR3 loop: CAISGGLAGATYEQYF. Here the CDR3 DNA reads TGTGCCATCAGTGGGGGACTAGCGGGAGCAACCTACGAGCAGTACTTC.

The chain has TRBV6-4 and TRBJ2-1; no clear D. Trimming removed 6 bases at V and 6 bases at J, with 21 bases between. The germline CDR1 and CDR2 sequences are MRHNA and SNTAGT. The CDR3 is made up of 16 amino acids. CDR3: CASRSIGLRVVNEQFF. Here the CDR3 DNA reads TGTGCCAGCAGGTCGATCGGGTTACGCGTGGTCAATGAGCAGTTCTTC.

V gene TRBV25-1 combines with J gene TRBJ1-2; D not certain. Trimming removed 4 bases at V and 4 bases at J, with 13 bases between. This CDR3 spans 14 amino acids. CDR1 and CDR2 (germline): MGHDK, SYGVNS. The CDR3 region is CASSAQGGPYGYTF. The CDR3 region has the DNA TGTGCCAGCAGTGCCCAAGGAGGGCCCTATGGCTACACCTTC.

A single count supports this clone. The V call is TRBV6-5, the J call TRBJ2-2, with D uncertain. Per the germline V gene, CDR1 is MNHEY and CDR2 is SVGAGI. This CDR3 is 11 amino acids long. Trimming removed 7 bases from V and 8 bases from J, with 8 bases in between. CDR3 loop: CASNLGGELFF. For the CDR3, the DNA is TGTGCCAGCAATCTCGGGGGGGAGCTGTTTTTT.

The chain has TRBV7-2 and TRBJ1-5; D may be TRBD1 (5 bases). The V end was cut by 2 bases, the J end by 0 bases, with 11 bases between. This CDR3 region has 16 residues. Germline assignment: CDR1 SGHTA and CDR2 FQGNSA. For the CDR3, the DNA is TGTGCCAGCAGCTTATTCGGCAGGGATAGCAATCAGCCCCAGCATTTT. Translation: CASSLFGRDSNQPQHF.

The rearrangement links TRBV6-5 to TRBJ2-2; D unclear. Germline V gives CDR1 MNHEY, CDR2 SVGAGI. Deletions cut 3 bases from V and 0 bases from J, with 11 bases between. The CDR3 contains 16 residues. The CDR3 spells CASSYGRVANTGELFF. The DNA for the CDR3 is TGTGCCAGCAGTTATGGTAGGGTCGCGAACACCGGGGAGCTGTTTTTT.

The J gene is TRBJ2-7, the V gene TRBV5-8; possibly TRBD2 for D (6 bases). This CDR3 comprises 13 residues. Germline CDR1 SGHTS, CDR2 YDEGEE. The V gene lost 5 bases and the J gene lost 4 bases, with 13 bases spanning the gap. CDR3 amino acids: CASRAVGGYEQYF. For the CDR3, the DNA is TGTGCCAGCAGGGCGGTCGGGGGATACGAGCAGTACTTC.

The gene calls are TRBV9 and TRBJ1-6; D gene unclear. There are 14 residues in the CDR3. Trimming pared 0 bases from V and 10 bases from J, leaving 11 bases between. Germline CDR1 and CDR2: SGDLS and YYNGEE. This chain's CDR3 is CASSVVGVDSPLHF. In nucleotides, the CDR3 is TGTGCCAGCAGCGTAGTCGGAGTAGACTCACCCCTCCACTTT.

The gene calls are TRBV19 and TRBJ1-2; TRBD1 matches at 8 bases. V shed 5 bases, J shed 7 bases, and the junction held 21 bases outside the gene matches. Germline loops: CDR1 LNHDA, CDR2 SQIVND (reference sequence). This CDR3 has 18 residues. DNA of the CDR3: TGTGCCAGTAGTCTGAACTTCAACCTACAGGGGGAGGCCGGTGGCTACACCTTC. It is translated as CASSLNFNLQGEAGGYTF.

For this clone: One junction end does not reproduce the germline sequence, and a read error may be involved. V is TRBV28 and J is TRBJ2-7; D is ambiguous. The CDR3 covers 12 residues. Germline V lookup: CDR1 MDHEN, CDR2 SYDVKM. The CDR3 DNA sequence: TGTGCCAGCAGTTTAGGGTCCGGGTCACTGGACTTC. This translates into CASSLGSGSLDF.

The DNA of the CDR3 is TGTGCCAGCAGCGGAAGGCCGGGACTAGCCTACAATGAGCAGTTCTTC. It translates to CASSGRPGLAYNEQFF. V is TRBV9 and J is TRBJ2-1; TRBD2 aligns across 8 bases. CDR1 is SGDLS and CDR2 is YYNGEE in the germline V gene. Losses at the gene ends were 3 bases for V and 2 bases for J; bases not matched to a gene: 7. There are 16 residues in the CDR3.

The DNA of the CDR3 is TGTGCCAGCAGCCAAGATCGTAACAGCAAGTATGAAAAACTGTTTTTT. It yields the protein CASSQDRNSKYEKLFF. The chain recombines TRBV3-1 (or the pseudogene TRBV3-2) with TRBJ1-4; D is uncertain. Germline CDR1 LGHDT, CDR2 YNNKEL (reference sequence). The CDR3 is made up of 16 amino acids. The V end was cut by 0 bases, the J end by 6 bases, with 14 bases between.

The chain joins TRBV27 to TRBJ2-7, with 15 nucleotides matching TRBD2. V was pared by 6 bases and J by 0 bases, with 12 bases of the junction left unmatched. Germline CDR1 and CDR2: MNHEY and SMNVEV (reference sequence). This CDR3 has 19 amino acids. The CDR3 sequence is CASSVQGLAGGYSSYEQYF. The CDR3, as DNA: TGTGCCAGCAGCGTTCAGGGACTAGCGGGGGGATACAGCTCCTACGAGCAGTACTTC.

The rearrangement links TRBV6-5 to TRBJ2-1, with TRBD2 identical over 14 bases. V lost 6 bases and J lost 8; bases outside the gene matches: 6. The CDR3 is 15 residues long. The germline V gene encodes CDR1 MNHEY and CDR2 SVGAGI. The CDR3 DNA sequence: TGTGCCAGCAGAAACCCGACTAGCGGGAGGGATGAGCAGTTCTTC. Translation gives CASRNPTSGRDEQFF.

This clone was recorded once. The chain is built from TRBV19 and TRBJ1-4; D ambiguous. Trimming removed 1 base at V and 8 bases at J, with 14 bases between. Per the germline V gene, CDR1 is LNHDA and CDR2 is SQIVND (reference sequence). This CDR3 spans 15 amino acids. The CDR3 DNA is TGTGCCAGTAGTATAGGTGCCAGTTTAGGGGAAAAACTGTTTTTT. Encoded protein: CASSIGASLGEKLFF. Supplemented by reference TRBV19 and TRBJ1-4, the full variable domain reads DGGITQSPKYLFRKEGQNVTLSCEQNLNHDAMYWYRQDPGQGLRLIYYSQIVNDFQKGDIAEGYSVSREKKESFPLTVTSAQKNPTAFYLCASSIGASLGEKLFFGSGTQLSVL.

The J gene is TRBJ2-3, the V gene TRBV9; tentatively, D is TRBD1 (5 bases). The CDR3 loop spans 14 amino acids. Germline lookup yields CDR1 SGDLS and CDR2 YYNGEE. Deletions cut 3 bases from V and 6 bases from J, with 14 bases between. DNA of the CDR3: TGTGCCAGCAGCGATCCCAGAAAGGGGGATACGCAGTATTTT. Translation gives CASSDPRKGDTQYF. The whole variable domain, filled in from reference TRBV9 and TRBJ2-3, reads DSGVTQTPKHLITATGQRVTLRCSPRSGDLSVYWYQQSLDQGLQFLIQYYNGEERAKGNILERFSAQQFPDLHSELNLSSLELGDSALYFCASSDPRKGDTQYFGPGTRLTVL.

The chain links TRBV28 to TRBJ1-1; D may be TRBD1 (5 bases). Looked up from germline, CDR1 is MDHEN and CDR2 is SYDVKM. The CDR3 length is 15 residues. Trimming removed 6 bases at V and 0 bases at J, with 14 bases between. The CDR3 bases are TGTGCCAGCAGAGGGCAGGGACCCTTGAACACTGAAGCTTTCTTT. The encoded protein is CASRGQGPLNTEAFF. The variable domain in full, completed from reference TRBV28 and TRBJ1-1, reads DVKVTQSSRYLVKRTGEKVFLECVQDMDHENMFWYRQDPGLGLRLIYFSYDVKMKEKGDIPEGYSVSREKKERFSLILESASTNQTSMYLCASRGQGPLNTEAFFGQGTRLTVV.